A single sample is the source of the 9 T cell receptor beta chains below, sequenced in a study of T cell changes during pregnancy in multiple sclerosis. Clones were sequenced by immunoSEQ multiplex PCR, and TCRdb holds only the in-frame ones, with some missing. Of roughly 70,000 clones in the sample, approximately 92% were seen once. The sample was peripheral blood, taken in the third trimester of pregnancy. The receptors here all came from a female donor in good health, enrolled as a control in a pregnancy study.

This clone was observed once. This sequence joins TRBV7-9 and TRBJ2-2; 10 positions match TRBD1. The germline V gene encodes CDR1 SEHNR and CDR2 FQNEAQ (reference sequence). V was clipped by 5 bases and J by 4 bases; unmatched bases: 13. CDR3 size: 18 residues. The CDR3 DNA is TGTGCCAGCAGCCCAGAAGTAGGGGACAGGGGAACCACCGGGGAGCTGTTTTTT. Residues: CASSPEVGDRGTTGELFF. The whole variable domain, filled in from reference TRBV7-9 and TRBJ2-2, reads DTGVSQNPRHKITKRGQNVTFRCDPISEHNRLYWYRQTLGQGPEFLTYFQNEAQLEKSRLLSDRFSAERPKGSFSTLEIQRTEQGDSAMYLCASSPEVGDRGTTGELFFGEGSRLTVL.

The chain is built from TRBV5-4 and TRBJ1-1, with a tentative D call TRBD1 (5 bases). The germline gives CDR1 SGHNT, CDR2 YYREEE (reference sequence). The CDR3 runs 14 residues. V lost 1 base and J lost 5, with 12 bases in between. CDR3 loop: CASSLFAGLTEAFF. The CDR3 DNA reads as TGTGCCAGCAGCTTGTTCGCAGGGCTAACTGAAGCTTTCTTT. Based on the CDR3 plus reference TRBV5-4 and TRBJ1-1, the full variable domain is ETGVTQSPTHLIKTRGQQVTLRCSSQSGHNTVSWYQQALGQGPQFIFQYYREEENGRGNFPPRFSGLQFPNYSSELNVNALELDDSALYLCASSLFAGLTEAFFGQGTRLTVV.

The chain links TRBV9 to TRBJ1-1, with a weak D call TRBD1 (6 bases). The ends were cut back, 0 bases at V and 5 bases at J, with 14 bases in the middle. Germline V lookup: CDR1 SGDLS, CDR2 YYNGEE. The CDR3 has 15 amino acids. CDR3 residues: CASSVVSGGKTEAFF. The CDR3 DNA reads TGTGCCAGCAGCGTAGTATCGGGGGGCAAAACTGAAGCTTTCTTT.

This clone was observed once. The chain carries TRBV19 and TRBJ1-3, with D unclear. CDR1 LNHDA and CDR2 SQIVND come from the germline V gene (reference sequence). This CDR3 is 12 amino acids long. The V end lost 8 bases, the J end lost 1 base, and 6 bases lay between the germline ends. CDR3 sequence: CASSDSGNTIYF. The DNA of the CDR3 is TGTGCCAGTTCAGATTCTGGAAACACCATATATTTT.

V gene TRBV5-6 combines with J gene TRBJ2-1; a weak D match, TRBD2 (6 bases). The CDR3 is made up of 14 amino acids. Germline loops: CDR1 SGHDT, CDR2 YYEEEE. Trimming removed 4 bases at V and 5 bases at J, with 13 bases between. Here the CDR3 reads CASSPVAGNNEQFF. The CDR3 DNA follows: TGTGCCAGCAGCCCTGTCGCGGGAAACAATGAGCAGTTCTTC.

The V and J genes are TRBV25-1 and TRBJ1-4; 7 bases map to TRBD1. Germline V lookup: CDR1 MGHDK, CDR2 SYGVNS. The CDR3 has 13 amino acids. Losses at the gene ends were 6 bases for V and 5 bases for J; bases not matched to a gene: 3. CDR3 in amino acids: CASRRQGNEKLFF. In nucleotides, the CDR3 is TGTGCCAGCAGACGACAGGGAAATGAAAAACTGTTTTTT.

The J gene is TRBJ2-3, the V gene TRBV7-3; TRBD2 agrees at 7 bases. Germline V CDR1 and CDR2: SGHTA, FQGTGA. After removal of 4 bases from V and 3 bases from J, the junction contained 7 bases not matched to a gene. The CDR3 contains 15 residues. The CDR3, as DNA: TGTGCCAGCAGCTCTCTAGCGGTATCAACAGATACGCAGTATTTT. As protein: CASSSLAVSTDTQYF.

The chain carries TRBV15 and TRBJ2-5; D ambiguous. The CDR3 has 13 amino acids. Germline CDR1 is LNHNV and CDR2 is YYDKDF (reference sequence). V lost 0 bases and J lost 2, with 4 bases in between. CDR3 coding DNA: TGTGCCACCAGCAGAGACAGACAAGAGACCCAGTACTTC. Translating gives CATSRDRQETQYF.

Here the CDR3 reads CASTPTSGSTSDTQYF. CDR3 nucleotides: TGTGCCAGTACCCCGACTAGCGGGAGTACGTCAGATACGCAGTATTTT. The V gene is TRBV19, the J gene TRBJ2-3; 12 bases map to TRBD2. The germline gives CDR1 LNHDA, CDR2 SQIVND (reference sequence). CDR3 length: 16 amino acids. V lost 7 bases and J lost 4; bases outside the gene matches: 9.